This is a list of T cell receptor beta chains from one sample in a study of blood T cell repertoires in COVID-19. Sequencing used immunoSEQ multiplex PCR; TCRdb keeps in-frame clones, though not all of them. Of around 180,000 clones listed, 80% to 90% are singletons. The material sequenced was PBMCs or T cells enriched from blood (not recorded which). Receptors were obtained from a woman between 40 and 55 years old with acute COVID-19. Both conserved end residues are part of each CDR3. A D gene is named only where the DNA matches it firmly. The size field is filled for only some rows; it gives once, few, many or a size class.

v_call	clone_size	d_call	j_call	cdr3_aa	cdr3_nt
TRBV18	-	TRBD1	TRBJ1-6	CASSADRKDNSPLHF	TGTGCCAGCTCGGCGGACAGGAAGGATAATTCACCCCTCCACTTT
TRBV7-6	-	-	TRBJ1-3	CASSLSGGTGNTIYF	TGTGCCAGCAGCTTATCGGGGGGGACTGGAAACACCATATATTTT
TRBV14	-	-	TRBJ2-2	CASSIGHQFANTGELFF	TGTGCCAGCAGTATCGGACACCAGTTCGCGAACACCGGGGAGCTGTTTTTT
TRBV6-5	-	TRBD2	TRBJ2-1	CASSYSRPGTSNEQFF	TGTGCCAGCAGTTACTCCCGGCCCGGGACTAGCAATGAGCAGTTCTTC
TRBV30	once	TRBD2	TRBJ2-1	CAWSAPSGGAYNEQFF	TGTGCCTGGAGCGCCCCTAGCGGGGGGGCGTACAATGAGCAGTTCTTC
TRBV28	once	TRBD2	TRBJ2-3	CASSSPAVSGGAYVDTQYF	TGTGCCAGCAGTTCCCCTGCCGTAAGCGGGGGGGCCTATGTGGATACGCAGTATTTT
TRBV3-1/TRBV3-2	-	-	TRBJ1-1	CASSQDPVEAFF	TGTGCCAGCAGCCAAGATCCTGTGGAAGCTTTCTTT
TRBV7-9	-	-	TRBJ2-2	CASSLAAQGTGELFF	TGTGCCAGCAGCTTAGCGGCGCAGGGCACCGGGGAGCTGTTTTTT
TRBV3-1/TRBV3-2	-	-	TRBJ1-5	CASSQDAVNQPQHF	TGTGCCAGCAGCCAAGATGCGGTTAATCAGCCCCAGCATTTT
TRBV5-6	few	-	TRBJ2-6	CASSFRLSGANVLTF	TGTGCCAGCAGCTTCAGGCTCTCTGGGGCCAACGTCCTGACTTTC
TRBV5-1	-	-	TRBJ1-1	CASSLVREGEAFF	TGCGCCAGCAGCTTGGTTAGGGAGGGAGAAGCTTTCTTT
TRBV30	once	-	TRBJ1-5	CAWSGDRGASNQPQHF	TGTGCCTGGAGTGGTGATCGCGGGGCTAGCAATCAGCCCCAGCATTTT
TRBV7-9	-	TRBD2	TRBJ2-6	CASSFSSGDSGANVLTF	TGTGCCAGCAGTTTCTCTAGCGGGGACTCTGGGGCCAACGTCCTGACTTTC
TRBV28	-	-	TRBJ1-2	CASRSGEYYGYTF	TGTGCCAGCCGGTCAGGGGAGTACTATGGCTACACCTTC
TRBV4-1	-	TRBD1	TRBJ2-5	CASSHPAGTGEETQYF	TGCGCCAGCAGCCACCCCGCCGGGACAGGGGAAGAGACCCAGTACTTC
TRBV5-8	-	-	TRBJ2-3	CASSNPTTRGNTDTQYF	TGTGCCAGCAGCAACCCAACAACGAGGGGGAACACAGATACGCAGTATTTT
TRBV28	-	-	TRBJ1-1	CASIKDSMNTEAFF	TGTGCCAGCATCAAGGACAGCATGAACACTGAAGCTTTCTTT
TRBV12-5	-	TRBD2	TRBJ2-3	CASGLSGGTDTQYF	TGTGCTAGTGGTTTAAGCGGGGGCACAGATACGCAGTATTTT
TRBV5-6	once	-	TRBJ1-4	CASSSFLRGVSTNEKLFF	TGTGCCAGCAGCTCCTTCCTCCGAGGAGTTTCAACTAATGAAAAACTGTTTTTT
TRBV6-1	-	TRBD1	TRBJ1-2	CASSELSQGANGYTF	TGTGCCAGCAGTGAACTCTCCCAGGGGGCTAATGGCTACACCTTC
TRBV2	-	-	TRBJ2-1	CARLDENNEQFF	TGTGCCAGGCTAGACGAGAACAATGAGCAGTTCTTC
TRBV20-1	-	-	TRBJ2-1	CSASVWVQGPHNEQFF	TGCAGTGCTAGTGTTTGGGTGCAGGGGCCTCACAATGAGCAGTTCTTC
TRBV19	-	TRBD1	TRBJ2-2	CASSAWTGAISGELFF	TGTGCCAGTAGCGCTTGGACAGGGGCAATTAGCGGGGAGCTGTTTTTT
TRBV30	-	TRBD1	TRBJ1-6	CAWSVRDREWPPLHF	TGTGCCTGGAGTGTACGAGACAGGGAATGGCCCCCCCTCCACTTT
TRBV5-1	-	TRBD2	TRBJ2-2	CASSPTERGFTGELFF	TGCGCCAGCAGCCCAACGGAGCGGGGGTTCACCGGGGAGCTGTTTTTT
TRBV6-2/TRBV6-3	-	-	TRBJ1-5	CASSLTTVLSQPQHF	TGTGCCAGCAGTCTGACGACAGTCCTCTCTCAGCCCCAGCATTTT
TRBV5-1	-	-	TRBJ1-2	CASSSGGPMNYGYTF	TGCGCCAGCAGCTCCGGGGGTCCGATGAACTATGGCTACACCTTC
TRBV30	once	TRBD2	TRBJ2-7	CAWGLAHEQYF	TGTGCCTGGGGACTAGCCCACGAGCAGTACTTC
TRBV11-3	-	TRBD1	TRBJ1-1	CASSRTGNTEAFF	TGTGCCAGCAGCCGGACAGGAAACACTGAAGCTTTCTTT
TRBV3-1/TRBV3-2	-	TRBD2	TRBJ2-5	CASSRAGGPQETQYF	TGTGCCAGCAGCCGGGCGGGGGGCCCCCAAGAGACCCAGTACTTC
TRBV11-3	-	-	TRBJ2-2	CASSIGDTGELFF	TGTGCCAGCAGCATCGGAGACACCGGGGAGCTGTTTTTT
TRBV5-1	-	-	TRBJ1-1	CASSLAPGNTEAFF	TGCGCCAGCAGCTTGGCCCCAGGGAACACTGAAGCTTTCTTT
TRBV12-5	-	TRBD1	TRBJ1-1	CASGLRGAGNTEAFF	TGTGCTAGTGGCCTCAGGGGGGCTGGGAACACTGAAGCTTTCTTT
TRBV28	-	TRBD1	TRBJ2-2	CASSPVYRGTGELFF	TGTGCCAGCAGCCCAGTCTACAGGGGAACCGGGGAGCTGTTTTTT
TRBV25-1	once	-	TRBJ2-7	CASSDLTTASYEQYF	TGTGCCAGCAGTGATCTTACGACAGCCTCCTACGAGCAGTACTTC
TRBV2	once	-	TRBJ1-5	CASSGGGGLSNQPQHF	TGTGCCAGCAGTGGAGGTGGAGGACTTAGCAATCAGCCCCAGCATTTT
TRBV5-5	-	TRBD1	TRBJ2-7	CASSPDRGRAYEQYF	TGTGCCAGCAGCCCGGACAGGGGGCGAGCCTACGAGCAGTACTTC
TRBV7-8	once	-	TRBJ2-3	CASSFRRSTDTQYF	TGTGCCAGCAGCTTCCGGCGGAGCACAGATACGCAGTATTTT
TRBV9	-	TRBD1	TRBJ2-3	CASSVEGRQGIDTQYF	TGTGCCAGCAGCGTAGAAGGCCGACAGGGGATAGATACGCAGTATTTT
TRBV29-1	-	-	TRBJ2-3	CSVGEWGSTDTQYF	TGCAGCGTTGGGGAGTGGGGTAGCACAGATACGCAGTATTTT
TRBV6-2/TRBV6-3	-	-	TRBJ2-1	CASSPFYNEQFF	TGTGCCAGCAGTCCCTTCTACAATGAGCAGTTCTTC
TRBV5-4	-	-	TRBJ2-7	CASSLGGASYEQYF	TGTGCCAGCAGCTTGGGAGGCGCATCCTACGAGCAGTACTTC
TRBV4-1	-	TRBD2	TRBJ2-1	CASSRTSGISYNEQFF	TGCGCCAGCAGCCGGACCAGCGGGATCTCCTACAATGAGCAGTTCTTC
TRBV27	once	-	TRBJ2-6	CASSLKLAGSGANVLTF	TGTGCCAGCAGTTTAAAGCTCGCGGGATCCGGGGCCAACGTCCTGACTTTC
TRBV9	-	TRBD1	TRBJ2-6	CASSSGTVGLANVLTF	TGTGCCAGCAGTTCCGGGACAGTGGGATTGGCCAACGTCCTGACTTTC
TRBV3-1/TRBV3-2	-	-	TRBJ1-5	CASSQGGRTNQPQHF	TGTGCCAGCAGCCAAGGGGGCAGAACCAATCAGCCCCAGCATTTT
TRBV3-1/TRBV3-2	once	TRBD2	TRBJ2-7	CASSHRGTSGRSYEQYF	TGTGCCAGCAGCCACCGCGGGACTAGCGGGCGATCCTACGAGCAGTACTTC
TRBV24-1	-	-	TRBJ2-6	CATSSTALSGANVLTF	TGTGCCACCAGTTCGACAGCGCTGTCTGGGGCCAACGTCCTGACTTTC
TRBV7-6	-	TRBD1	TRBJ2-1	CASSWDRGYNEQFF	TGTGCCAGCAGCTGGGACAGGGGGTACAATGAGCAGTTCTTC
TRBV28	many	TRBD2	TRBJ2-3	CASTPRGGGALYTQYF	TGTGCCAGCACCCCTCGGGGCGGGGGGGCCTTGTATACGCAGTATTTT
TRBV7-9	-	TRBD1	TRBJ1-2	CASSIRQGRSGYTF	TGTGCCAGCAGCATTCGACAGGGACGGAGTGGCTACACCTTC
TRBV28	-	TRBD1	TRBJ1-2	CASSLSDRGYGYTF	TGTGCCAGCAGTTTGTCCGACAGGGGGTATGGCTACACCTTC
TRBV7-9	-	TRBD1	TRBJ2-5	CASSDRTGQETQYF	TGTGCCAGCAGCGACCGGACAGGCCAAGAGACCCAGTACTTC
TRBV11-3	-	TRBD2	TRBJ2-1	CASSPGLAGVDEQFF	TGTGCCAGCAGCCCAGGACTAGCGGGAGTCGATGAGCAGTTCTTC
TRBV19	-	-	TRBJ1-5	CASSIELLSNQPQHF	TGTGCCAGTAGTATAGAACTCCTAAGCAATCAGCCCCAGCATTTT
TRBV28	-	-	TRBJ1-2	CASSVSYRVNYGYTF	TGTGCCAGCAGTGTAAGCTACAGGGTTAACTATGGCTACACCTTC
TRBV4-1	-	-	TRBJ2-3	CASSQGGRVDTQYF	TGCGCCAGCAGCCAAGGCGGCCGTGTTGATACGCAGTATTTT
TRBV9	-	TRBD2	TRBJ2-3	CASSVGVDLAGDTQYF	TGTGCCAGCAGCGTAGGAGTGGATCTAGCGGGAGATACGCAGTATTTT
TRBV5-6	-	-	TRBJ1-4	CASSSPSKGVRNEKLFF	TGTGCCAGCAGCTCTCCCTCGAAAGGGGTAAGGAACGAAAAACTGTTTTTT